The sequence of this TCR beta chain was determined in a study of sequential checkpoint blockade in melanoma. Indicated treatment: randomized to nivolumab then ipilimumab (arm A) or the reverse (arm B). Measured with immunoSEQ multiplex PCR; TCRdb has only the in-frame clones, and not every one. The sample lists some 2,700 clones, 22% occurring once. Germline-derived CDR1 and CDR2 are MNHGY and SAAAGT. Trimming took 0 bases from V and 4 from J; bases not matched to a gene: 6. The length of the CDR3 is 16 residues. The sequence derives from a human donor with melanoma. The rearrangement uses TRBV6-8 and TRBJ1-2; 9 bases match TRBD1. The specimen was tumor tissue (inferred from file names), collected from a patient given nivolumab and ipilimumab in sequence. In DNA, the CDR3 is TGTGCCAGCAGTTACTCGCTGACAGGGGGTAGCTATGGCTACACCTTC. This translates into CASSYSLTGGSYGYTF.